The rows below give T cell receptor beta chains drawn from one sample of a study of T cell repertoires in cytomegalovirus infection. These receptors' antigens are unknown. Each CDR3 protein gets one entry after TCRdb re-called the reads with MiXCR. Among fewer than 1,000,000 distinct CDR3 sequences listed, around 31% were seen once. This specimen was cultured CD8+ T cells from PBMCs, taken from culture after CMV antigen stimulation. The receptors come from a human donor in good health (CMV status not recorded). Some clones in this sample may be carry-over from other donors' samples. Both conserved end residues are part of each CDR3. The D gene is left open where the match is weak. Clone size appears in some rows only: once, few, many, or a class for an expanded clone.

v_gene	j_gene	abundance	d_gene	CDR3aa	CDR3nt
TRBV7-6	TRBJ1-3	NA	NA	CASSPRSQGDPIYF	TGTGCCAGCAGCCCCCGAAGCCAGGGAGATCCCATATATTTT
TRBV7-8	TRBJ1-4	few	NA	CASSLERQAGEKLFF	TGTGCCAGCAGCTTAGAAAGGCAGGCTGGTGAAAAACTGTTTTTT
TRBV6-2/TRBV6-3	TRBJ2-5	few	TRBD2	CASTAPSGGLETQYF	TGTGCCAGCACCGCCCCTAGCGGGGGGCTTGAGACCCAGTACTTC
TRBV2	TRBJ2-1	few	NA	CASRGGPYNEQFF	TGTGCCAGCAGGGGAGGCCCCTACAATGAGCAGTTCTTC
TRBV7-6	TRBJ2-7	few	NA	CANSLAPSSPPYEQYF	TGTGCCAACAGCTTAGCACCCTCTAGCCCGCCCTACGAGCAGTACTTC
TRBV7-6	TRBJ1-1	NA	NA	CASSLEAGSFTEAFF	TGTGCCAGCAGCTTAGAGGCAGGTTCTTTCACTGAAGCTTTCTTT
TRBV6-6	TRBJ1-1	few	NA	CASSHNKNTEAFF	TGTGCCAGCAGTCATAATAAGAACACTGAAGCTTTCTTT
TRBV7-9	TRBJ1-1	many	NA	CASSPGVEGELGAEAFF	TGTGCCAGCAGCCCCGGTGTTGAAGGGGAGCTCGGAGCTGAAGCTTTCTTT
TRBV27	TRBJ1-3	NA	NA	CASSFGTAAGNTIYF	TGTGCCAGCAGTTTTGGAACAGCAGCTGGAAACACCATATATTTT
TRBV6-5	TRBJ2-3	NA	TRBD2	CASGIAGRADTQYF	TGTGCCAGCGGGATAGCGGGGCGTGCAGATACGCAGTATTTT
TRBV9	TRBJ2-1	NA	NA	CASSVATGYHSSYNEQFF	TGTGCCAGCAGCGTAGCTACAGGCTATCACAGCTCCTACAATGAGCAGTTCTTC
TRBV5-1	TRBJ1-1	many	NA	CASSLGSGTQNTEAFF	TGCGCCAGCAGCTTGGGTTCCGGGACTCAGAACACTGAAGCTTTCTTT
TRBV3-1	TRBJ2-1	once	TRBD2	CASSQESRAGGRYNEQFF	TGTGCCAGCAGCCAAGAGAGTCGAGCGGGGGGCCGCTACAATGAGCAGTTCTTC
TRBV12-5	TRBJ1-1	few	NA	CASGLVQGSTEAFF	TGTGCTAGTGGTTTGGTACAGGGTTCCACTGAAGCTTTCTTT
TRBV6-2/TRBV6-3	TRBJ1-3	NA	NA	CASNSRGYGNTIYF	TGTGCCAGCAACTCGCGGGGTTATGGAAACACCATATATTTT
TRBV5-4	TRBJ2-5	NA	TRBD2	CASSFLEGGSGEETQYF	TGTGCCAGCAGCTTCTTGGAGGGGGGTAGCGGGGAAGAGACCCAGTACTTC
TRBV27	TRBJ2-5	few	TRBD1	CASRTGGVETQYF	TGTGCCAGCAGGACAGGGGGCGTGGAGACCCAGTACTTC
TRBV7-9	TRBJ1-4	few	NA	CASSPEFQPDEKLFF	TGTGCCAGCAGCCCGGAGTTTCAGCCAGATGAAAAACTGTTTTTT
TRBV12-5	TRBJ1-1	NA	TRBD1	CASGLNTGVRNTEAFF	TGTGCTAGTGGTTTGAATACAGGGGTTAGGAACACTGAAGCTTTCTTT
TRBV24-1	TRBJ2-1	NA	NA	CATSDWTDYNEQFF	TGTGCCACCAGTGACTGGACGGACTACAATGAGCAGTTCTTC
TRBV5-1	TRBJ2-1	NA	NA	CASSLRPGPDYNEQFF	TGCGCCAGCAGCTTGAGGCCGGGGCCGGATTACAATGAGCAGTTCTTC
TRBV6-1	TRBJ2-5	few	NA	CASSESMEETQYF	TGTGCCAGCAGTGAAAGTATGGAAGAGACCCAGTACTTC
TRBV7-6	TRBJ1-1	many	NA	CASSLKRDWAEAFF	TGTGCCAGCAGCTTAAAGAGGGATTGGGCTGAAGCTTTCTTT
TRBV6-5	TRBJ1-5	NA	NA	CASSRNVRDSNQPQHF	TGTGCCAGCAGTCGCAACGTAAGAGATAGCAATCAGCCCCAGCATTTT
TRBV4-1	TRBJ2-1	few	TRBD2	CASSQESGAVVNEQFF	TGCGCCAGCAGCCAAGAAAGCGGGGCAGTGGTAAATGAGCAGTTCTTC
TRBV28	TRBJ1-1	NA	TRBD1	CASRKRQGAGTEAFF	TGTGCCAGCAGAAAAAGACAGGGGGCAGGCACTGAAGCTTTCTTT
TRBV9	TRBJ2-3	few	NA	CASSVEAASSTDTQYF	TGTGCCAGCAGCGTCGAAGCGGCCTCTAGCACAGATACGCAGTATTTT
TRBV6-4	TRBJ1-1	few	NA	CASRDTLNTEAFF	TGTGCCAGCCGGGACACATTGAACACTGAAGCTTTCTTT
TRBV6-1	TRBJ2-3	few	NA	CASFSAGNTQYF	TGTGCCAGCTTCTCCGCCGGTAATACGCAGTATTTT
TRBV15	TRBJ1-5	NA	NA	CATSIWGSAQPQHF	TGTGCCACCAGCATCTGGGGCAGTGCTCAGCCCCAGCATTTT
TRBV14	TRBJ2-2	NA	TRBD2	CASSQDSRQGGYTGELFF	TGTGCCAGCAGCCAAGATTCTCGGCAGGGAGGGTACACCGGGGAGCTGTTTTTT
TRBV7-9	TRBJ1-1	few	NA	CASSLPHWNTEAFF	TGTGCCAGCAGCTTACCCCACTGGAACACTGAAGCTTTCTTT
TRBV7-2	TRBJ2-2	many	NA	CASSFRIGHTGELFF	TGTGCCAGCAGCTTCAGGATAGGGCATACCGGGGAGCTGTTTTTT
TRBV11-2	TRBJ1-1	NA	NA	CASIAPGTEAFF	TGTGCCAGCATCGCACCGGGCACTGAAGCTTTCTTT
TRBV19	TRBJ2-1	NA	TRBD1	CASSRQGPSSYNEQFF	TGTGCCAGTAGTAGACAGGGTCCGAGCTCCTACAATGAGCAGTTCTTC
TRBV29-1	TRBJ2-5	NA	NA	CSVTAPLDSQETQYF	TGCAGCGTTACAGCTCCTCTGGACAGCCAAGAGACCCAGTACTTC
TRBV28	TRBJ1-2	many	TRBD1	CASSLSGQARRYGYTF	TGTGCCAGCAGTCTATCAGGACAGGCCCGGCGATATGGCTACACCTTC
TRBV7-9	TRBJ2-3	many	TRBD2	CASSRGTSGGLATDTQYF	TGTGCCAGCAGCCGTGGGACTAGCGGGGGCCTCGCGACAGATACGCAGTATTTT
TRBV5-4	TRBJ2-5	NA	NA	CASSLAAGAAETQYF	TGTGCCAGCAGCTTGGCGGCGGGGGCGGCGGAGACCCAGTACTTC
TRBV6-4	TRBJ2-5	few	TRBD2	CASSETAGGPETQYF	TGTGCCAGCAGTGAAACGGCGGGGGGGCCGGAGACCCAGTACTTC
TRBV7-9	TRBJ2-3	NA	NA	CASSLGQAPPEYF	TGTGCCAGCAGCTTAGGTCAGGCTCCCCCGGAGTATTTT
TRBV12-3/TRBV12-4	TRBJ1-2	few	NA	CASSPPQDSRYGYTF	TGTGCCAGCAGTCCGCCTCAGGACAGCCGCTATGGCTACACCTTC
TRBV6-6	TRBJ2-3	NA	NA	CASSYSSAGTDTQYF	TGTGCCAGCAGTTACTCGAGTGCGGGCACAGATACGCAGTATTTT
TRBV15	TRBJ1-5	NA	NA	CATSRAGEGSGQPQHF	TGTGCCACCAGCAGAGCGGGAGAGGGATCCGGTCAGCCCCAGCATTTT
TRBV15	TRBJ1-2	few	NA	CATSRNSGYPEGYTF	TGTGCCACCAGCAGAAACTCGGGCTATCCCGAGGGCTACACCTTC
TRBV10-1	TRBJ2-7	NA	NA	CASSARDRVYEQYF	TGCGCCAGCAGTGCCCGGGACCGGGTCTACGAGCAGTACTTC
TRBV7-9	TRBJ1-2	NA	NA	CASSGRIYGYTF	TGTGCCAGCAGCGGACGTATCTATGGCTACACCTTC
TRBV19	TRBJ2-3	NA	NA	CASSIIRDIVFNTDTQYF	TGTGCCAGTAGTATTATTCGGGACATCGTTTTTAACACAGATACGCAGTATTTT